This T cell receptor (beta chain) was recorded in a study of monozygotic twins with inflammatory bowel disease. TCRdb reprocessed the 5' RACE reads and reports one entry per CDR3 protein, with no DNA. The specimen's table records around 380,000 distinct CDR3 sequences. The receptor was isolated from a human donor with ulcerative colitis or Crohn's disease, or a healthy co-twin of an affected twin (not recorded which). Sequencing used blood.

CDR3 region: CASRKLGGTDTQYF. The chain joins TRBV6-1 to TRBJ2-3; the D call of TRBD2 rests on TCRdb alone, since no DNA is present to check it. This CDR3 comprises 14 residues. Germline V lookup: CDR1 MNHNS, CDR2 SASEGT.